Below are 14 T cell receptor beta chains sequenced from a single sample in a study of blood T cells in healthy people across ages. Primers used in a second PCR of about 6 to 12 cycles were a sample-barcoded 5' primer and a J-beta primer mix. TCRdb re-called the 5' RACE reads with MiXCR, one entry per CDR3 protein. The sample records approximately 820,000 distinct CDR3 sequences, 40% to 50% being singletons. Sequences were obtained from blood. The receptor set was obtained from a man aged 60-69 years in good health.

This clonotype came up a few times. The CDR3 is CASSLAGLVTEAFF. Written as DNA, the CDR3 is TGTGCCAGCAGCTTAGCGGGGTTGGTCACTGAAGCTTTCTTT. V gene TRBV7-2 combines with J gene TRBJ1-1; D unresolved. The V gene's germline CDR1 is SGHTA and CDR2 FQGNSA. Trimming took off 0 bases at V and 4 bases at J, with 9 bases between the two ends. The CDR3 sequence is 14 residues long.

This clonotype was detected a few times. The chain has TRBV6-1 and TRBJ1-4; 11 positions match TRBD1. Trimming at V came to 6 bases and at J to 3 bases, leaving 12 bases not matched to a gene. The germline V gene encodes CDR1 MNHNS and CDR2 SASEGT. The CDR3 is 18 residues long. The CDR3 region has the DNA TGTGCCAGCAGCCGGACAGGGGGCGTAAATGCCCCTAATGAAAAACTGTTTTTT. The encoded protein is CASSRTGGVNAPNEKLFF.

This chain joins TRBV20-1 and TRBJ2-2, with a weak D call TRBD2 (6 bases). The CDR3 extends over 14 amino acids. The V gene's germline CDR1 is DFQATT and CDR2 SNEGSKA (reference sequence). Trimming removed 7 bases from V and 4 bases from J, with 16 bases in between. The CDR3 sequence is CSVPTGTLTGELFF. The CDR3 DNA follows: TGCAGTGTCCCAACCGGGACTCTCACCGGGGAGCTGTTTTTT.

V usage is TRBV10-3 and J usage is TRBJ2-7; no reliable D call. Per germline, CDR1 ENHRY and CDR2 SYGVKD. Trimming left V 8 bases short and J 2 bases short, with 10 bases between. CDR3 length equals 12 residues. This CDR3 reads CAIGQDPYEQYF. The CDR3 DNA sequence: TGTGCCATCGGCCAGGACCCCTACGAGCAGTACTTC.

CDR3 nucleotide sequence: TGTGCCAGCAGTGGGGTGTTTATCACAGATACGCAGTATTTT. Encoded protein: CASSGVFITDTQYF. The chain has TRBV14 and TRBJ2-3; D not resolved. This CDR3 is built from 14 residues. The germline gives CDR1 SGHDN, CDR2 FVKESK. V was trimmed by 6 bases and J by 2 bases, leaving 12 bases between them. Full variable domain (missing parts from reference TRBV14 and TRBJ2-3): EAGVTQFPSHSVIEKGQTVTLRCDPISGHDNLYWYRRVMGKEIKFLLHFVKESKQDESGMPNNRFLAERTGGTYSTLKVQPAELEDSGVYFCASSGVFITDTQYFGPGTRLTVL.

There are a few counts of this clonotype. CDR3 in amino acids: CASSEGAGGYGYTF. The CDR3 region has the DNA TGTGCCAGCAGTGAAGGGGCAGGGGGCTATGGCTACACCTTC. V is TRBV2 and J is TRBJ1-2; TRBD1 agrees at 7 bases. Per the germline V gene, CDR1 is SNHLY and CDR2 is FYNNEI. The J segment lost 4 bases and the V segment lost 1 base, leaving 3 bases of the junction unmatched. This CDR3 is built from 14 residues.

This chain joins TRBV7-2 and TRBJ2-3, with 9 nucleotides matching TRBD2. Trimming at V came to 3 bases and at J to 11 bases, leaving 6 bases not matched to a gene. The germline CDR1 and CDR2 sequences are SGHTA and FQGNSA. The CDR3 is made up of 13 amino acids. The CDR3 region has the DNA TGTGCCAGCAGCTTGGGCGGGGGGGCGAAGCAGTATTTT. As protein: CASSLGGGAKQYF.

CDR3 DNA: TGTGCCAGCAAGGTGGGACAGCCCCACTCCTACGAGCAGTACTTC. Translation: CASKVGQPHSYEQYF. The J gene is TRBJ2-7, the V gene TRBV6-1; TRBD1 matches at 7 bases. The CDR3 consists of 15 residues. V lost 7 bases and J lost 0; bases outside the gene matches: 9. The germline V gene encodes CDR1 MNHNS and CDR2 SASEGT.

This clonotype was recorded once. The V gene is TRBV11-2, the J gene TRBJ2-3; D is uncertain. Trimming removed 1 base from V and 2 bases from J, with 4 bases in between. The CDR3 sequence is 13 residues long. Per germline, CDR1 SGHAT and CDR2 FQNNGV. CDR3 sequence: CASSLVITDTQYF. The DNA for the CDR3 is TGTGCCAGCAGCTTAGTTATCACAGATACGCAGTATTTT.

The chain couples TRBV9 to TRBJ2-6, with 12 bases aligning to TRBD1. The V segment lost 0 bases and the J segment 3 bases; nucleotides outside the gene matches: 10. The length of the CDR3 is 20 residues. Per the germline V gene, CDR1 is SGDLS and CDR2 is YYNGEE. The CDR3 DNA sequence: TGTGCCAGCAGCGTAGCTACGGGGGGACAGGGGGCCTTTGGGGCCAACGTCCTGACTTTC. Its protein product is CASSVATGGQGAFGANVLTF.

The genes are TRBV29-1 and TRBJ2-7; tentatively, D is TRBD1 or TRBD2 (6 bases each). V was clipped by 1 base and J by 6 bases, with 13 bases between them. The CDR3 sequence is 13 residues long. CDR1 SQVTM and CDR2 ANQGSEA come from the germline V gene. The CDR3 nucleotides read TGCAGCGTTGAAGCGGGGGCCTTAACCGAGCAGTACTTC. It is translated as CSVEAGALTEQYF.

The chain carries TRBV6-2 or TRBV6-3 and TRBJ2-7; D possibly corresponds to TRBD2 (6 bases). The J call is uncertain, as TRBJ2-5 better fits the DNA end. The CDR3 has 13 amino acids. The germline V gene has CDR1 MNHEY and CDR2 SVGEGT. The CDR3 DNA reads TGTGCCAGCAACCTACTAGCAGGGGAGACCCAGTACTTC. This encodes CASNLLAGETQYF.

V is TRBV29-1 and J is TRBJ2-3; perhaps D is TRBD1 or TRBD2 (7 bases each). The CDR3 contains 13 residues. The germline V and J ends were trimmed by 7 bases and 1 base, with 12 bases remaining between them. The germline V gene encodes CDR1 SQVTM and CDR2 ANQGSEA. CDR3 in amino acids: CSAGGGRTDTQYF. The CDR3, as DNA: TGCAGCGCAGGGGGGGGGCGCACAGATACGCAGTATTTT.

This clonotype was recorded a few times. This chain links TRBV4-1 with TRBJ2-5; TRBD2 agrees at 7 bases. The CDR3 is made up of 14 amino acids. V shed 5 bases and J 0 bases; nucleotides not matched to a gene: 3. In germline, CDR1 is MGHRA, CDR2 YSYEKL. The CDR3 nucleotides read TGCGCCAGCAGCAAACTAGCGCACCAAGAGACCCAGTACTTC. Residues: CASSKLAHQETQYF.